The 22 T cell receptor beta chains presented below share a single source sample, sequenced in a study of blood T cell repertoires in COVID-19. TCRdb's table, derived via immunoSEQ multiplex PCR, lists solely in-frame clones and lacks some. This sample has about 84,000 clones, with 75% to 90% found just once. The sequenced sample consisted of peripheral blood. The receptors come from a man aged 80 or over with active or convalescent COVID-19.

The CDR3 region has the DNA TGTGCCAGCAGCTACTATACGGTCTACGGCTACACCTTC. Translated, it gives CASSYYTVYGYTF. The V call is TRBV5-4, the J call TRBJ1-2, with unresolved D. Per germline, CDR1 SGHNT and CDR2 YYREEE (reference sequence). This CDR3 comprises 13 residues. Trimming cost V 3 bases and J 8 bases, with 14 bases left between them.

J is TRBJ2-2 and V is TRBV11-3; D might be TRBD2 (5 bases). The CDR3 length is 14 residues. Germline V gene sequence: CDR1 SGHNT, CDR2 YENEEA. V gave up 6 bases and J gave up 3 bases, with 11 bases separating them. CDR3: CASSPTGYTGELFF. The DNA of the CDR3 is TGTGCCAGCAGTCCCACGGGATACACCGGGGAGCTGTTTTTT.

V and J are TRBV5-4 and TRBJ1-1, with D unclear. CDR1 is SGHNT, CDR2 YYREEE, per germline (reference sequence). This CDR3 contains 15 residues. Trimming removed 0 bases at V and 0 bases at J, with 9 bases between. DNA of the CDR3: TGTGCCAGCAGCTTGGCCGGAGCCCTGAACACTGAAGCTTTCTTT. This translates into CASSLAGALNTEAFF. Complete variable domain (other parts from reference TRBV5-4 and TRBJ1-1): ETGVTQSPTHLIKTRGQQVTLRCSSQSGHNTVSWYQQALGQGPQFIFQYYREEENGRGNFPPRFSGLQFPNYSSELNVNALELDDSALYLCASSLAGALNTEAFFGQGTRLTVV.

The chain carries TRBV11-1 and TRBJ1-1, with D hard to call. V was trimmed by 5 bases and J by 0 bases, leaving 13 bases between them. The germline V gene encodes CDR1 SGHAT and CDR2 FQDESV (reference sequence). The length of the CDR3 is 15 residues. The CDR3, as DNA: TGTGCCAGCAGCCCTCGGACCGGGATGAACACTGAAGCTTTCTTT. Protein product: CASSPRTGMNTEAFF.

The genes are TRBV27 and TRBJ2-7, with 8 bases lining up with TRBD2. The CDR3 contains 14 residues. Germline lookup yields CDR1 MNHEY and CDR2 SMNVEV (reference sequence). J gave up 2 bases and V 8 bases, and 8 bases lay outside the gene matches. CDR3 sequence (DNA): TGTGCCAGCGGGCTCACTAGCGGAACCTACGAGCAGTACTTC. Its protein product is CASGLTSGTYEQYF.

This rearrangement joins TRBV6-5 to TRBJ1-4; D perhaps matches TRBD1 (6 bases). Germline V lookup: CDR1 MNHEY, CDR2 SVGAGI. V lost 5 bases, J lost 7 bases, and 17 bases lay in between. The CDR3 length is 15 residues. The CDR3 coding sequence is TGTGCCAGCAGTACGAACAGGGTTGGCAGTGAAAAACTGTTTTTT. Protein product: CASSTNRVGSEKLFF.

The V call is TRBV7-2, the J call TRBJ2-6; D call uncertain. V was shortened by 5 bases and J by 1 base, with 15 bases between the two germline ends. Germline V gives CDR1 SGHTA, CDR2 FQGNSA. The length of the CDR3 is 17 residues. Here the CDR3 DNA reads TGTGCCAGCAGCCAAAAGGAGTCAAGGTCTGGGGCCAACGTCCTGACTTTC. It translates to CASSQKESRSGANVLTF. Variable domain in full (rest from reference TRBV7-2 and TRBJ2-6): GAGVSQSPSNKVTEKGKDVELRCDPISGHTALYWYRQSLGQGLEFLIYFQGNSAPDKSGLPSDRFSAERTGGSVSTLTIQRTQQEDSAVYLCASSQKESRSGANVLTFGAGSRLTVL.

This clone has a handful of counts. This chain connects TRBV24-1 to TRBJ2-5; TRBD1 aligns across 9 bases. Germline lookup yields CDR1 KGHDR and CDR2 SFDVKD. V was clipped by 3 bases and J by 4 bases; unmatched bases: 2. The CDR3 has 14 amino acids. In DNA, the CDR3 is TGTGCCACCAGTGATCCGGGACAGGGAGAGACCCAGTACTTC. This gives the protein CATSDPGQGETQYF.

This sequence joins TRBV23-1 and TRBJ2-7; perhaps TRBD1 as D (12 bases). TRBV23-1 is identified as an open reading frame with a role that is uncertain. The CDR3 loop spans 21 amino acids. The V gene lost 2 bases and the J gene lost 6 bases, with 35 bases spanning the gap. CDR3 bases: TGCGCCAGCAGTCAACCCGGGACAGGGGGCCAGGATAGCGGGAGGGCCGCCGAGCAGTACTTC. This translates into CASSQPGTGGQDSGRAAEQYF.

The genes are TRBV7-9 and TRBJ2-7; D unresolved. The CDR3 runs 15 residues. The germline gives CDR1 SEHNR, CDR2 FQNEAQ (reference sequence). The V end was cut by 2 bases, the J end by 0 bases, with 11 bases between. CDR3 region: CASSLSVTGSYEQYF. DNA for the CDR3: TGTGCCAGCAGCTTATCGGTGACGGGCTCCTACGAGCAGTACTTC.

This chain connects TRBV18 to TRBJ1-2; the D gene is possibly TRBD1 (5 bases). The germline V gene has CDR1 KGHSH and CDR2 LQKENI. This CDR3 spans 15 amino acids. Trimming left V 0 bases short and J 3 bases short, with 11 bases between. DNA of the CDR3: TGTGCCAGCTCACCACCGTATACAGGCGACTATGGCTACACCTTC. It codes for CASSPPYTGDYGYTF.

This clone came up once. J is TRBJ2-5 and V is TRBV28, with D possibly being TRBD2 (7 bases). The germline V gene encodes CDR1 MDHEN and CDR2 SYDVKM. The CDR3 is made up of 16 amino acids. V lost 0 bases to trimming and J lost 2 bases, with 13 bases between them. The CDR3 DNA follows: TGTGCCAGCAGTTTATGGGGAGGGGGGTCACAAGAGACCCAGTACTTC. Residues: CASSLWGGGSQETQYF.

This clone was recorded once. This chain uses TRBV7-2 with TRBJ2-7; TRBD1 might be the D (8 bases). CDR1 and CDR2 (germline): SGHTA, FQGNSA. V was pared by 5 bases and J by 1 base, with 18 bases between. The CDR3 runs 16 residues. CDR3 loop: CASSGGGWTGSYEQYF. The DNA for the CDR3 is TGTGCCAGCAGCGGGGGGGGTTGGACAGGGTCCTACGAGCAGTACTTC.

The chain uses TRBV10-2 and TRBJ1-5; possible D gene TRBD1, 5 bases. Germline V lookup: CDR1 WSHSY, CDR2 SAAADI. This CDR3 is 14 amino acids long. V dropped 8 bases and J dropped 5 bases, with 16 bases sitting between them. The DNA for the CDR3 is TGCGCCAGCGGGGGGTTGTTGCCCGATCAGCCCCAGCATTTT. Encoded protein: CASGGLLPDQPQHF.

The chain uses TRBV7-7 and TRBJ2-6; maybe TRBD1 (10 bases). The CDR3 covers 15 residues. Germline-derived CDR1 and CDR2 are SSHAT and FNYEAQ (reference sequence). CDR3 residues: CASGGQGTGANVLTF. The DNA for the CDR3 is TGTGCTAGCGGGGGACAGGGGACTGGGGCCAACGTCCTGACTTTC.

This clone was observed a few times. This chain connects TRBV28 to TRBJ1-5; D gene ambiguous. V lost 1 base to trimming and J lost 7 bases, with 5 bases between them. The CDR3 length is 12 residues. Germline V gene data show CDR1 as MDHEN and CDR2 as SYDVKM. As DNA, the CDR3 is TGTGCCAGCAGTTTATATCGGCAGCCCCAGCATTTT. Its translation: CASSLYRQPQHF.

The rearrangement uses TRBV5-1 and TRBJ2-2, with D perhaps being TRBD1 or TRBD2 (5 bases each). The CDR3 length is 14 residues. Trimming stripped 9 bases from V and 1 base from J, with 13 bases between. Per germline, CDR1 SGHRS and CDR2 YFSETQ. CDR3 in amino acids: CATREFGNTGELFF. In DNA form, the CDR3 reads TGCGCCACCAGGGAGTTTGGGAACACCGGGGAGCTGTTTTTT.

The V and J genes are TRBV6-5 and TRBJ2-7; 9 bases line up with TRBD1. In germline, CDR1 is MNHEY, CDR2 SVGAGI. Trimming took 4 bases from V and 4 from J; bases not matched to a gene: 5. The CDR3 consists of 14 residues. In DNA form, the CDR3 reads TGTGCCAGCAGTTTGACAGGGGGGGAATACGAGCAGTACTTC. Translated: CASSLTGGEYEQYF.

The genes are TRBV27 and TRBJ1-2; D not certain. The V gene's germline CDR1 is MNHEY and CDR2 SMNVEV (reference sequence). The CDR3 sequence is 15 residues long. V shed 2 bases and J shed 1 base, with 11 bases lying between them. The CDR3 loop reads CASSLRSADNYGYTF. As DNA, the CDR3 is TGTGCCAGCAGTTTACGATCGGCGGATAACTATGGCTACACCTTC.

The genes are TRBV15 and TRBJ2-4; TRBD1 matches 10 bases. The CDR3 contains 16 residues. After removal of 2 bases from V and 1 base from J, the junction contained 2 bases not matched to a gene. CDR1 and CDR2 from the germline V gene are LNHNV and YYDKDF (reference sequence). Here the CDR3 reads CATSRRQGAAKNIQYF. The CDR3 DNA reads TGTGCCACCAGCAGACGACAGGGGGCGGCCAAAAACATTCAGTACTTC.

The chain employs TRBV18 and TRBJ2-7; the D gene is possibly TRBD2 (5 bases). CDR1 and CDR2 (germline): KGHSH, LQKENI. Between the trimmed V and J ends, which lost 1 base and 3 bases, there was a span of 7 bases. This CDR3 spans 13 amino acids. This CDR3 is CASSPRTDYEQYF. The CDR3 bases are TGTGCCAGCTCACCACGGACTGACTACGAGCAGTACTTC.

This sequence joins TRBV19 and TRBJ2-6, with D possibly TRBD2 on 6 matching bases. Germline values: CDR1 LNHDA, CDR2 SQIVND (reference sequence). This CDR3 spans 15 amino acids. V lost 5 bases, J lost 3 bases, and 11 bases lay in between. DNA for the CDR3: TGTGCCAGTAGTTCCCCCGGGAGTGGGGCCAACGTCCTGACTTTC. It is translated as CASSSPGSGANVLTF.